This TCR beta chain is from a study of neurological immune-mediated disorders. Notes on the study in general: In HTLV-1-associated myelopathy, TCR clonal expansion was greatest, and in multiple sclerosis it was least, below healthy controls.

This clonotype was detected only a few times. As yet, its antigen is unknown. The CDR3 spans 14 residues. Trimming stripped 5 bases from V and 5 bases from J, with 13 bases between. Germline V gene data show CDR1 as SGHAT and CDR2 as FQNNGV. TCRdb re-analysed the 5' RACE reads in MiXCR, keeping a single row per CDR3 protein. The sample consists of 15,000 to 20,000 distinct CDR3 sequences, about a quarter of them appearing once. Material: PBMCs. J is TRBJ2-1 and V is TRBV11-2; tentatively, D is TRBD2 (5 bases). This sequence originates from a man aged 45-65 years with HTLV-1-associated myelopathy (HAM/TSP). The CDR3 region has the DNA TGTGCCAGCAGCCCCCGGCTAGCCCACAATGAGCAGTTCTTC. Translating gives CASSPRLAHNEQFF. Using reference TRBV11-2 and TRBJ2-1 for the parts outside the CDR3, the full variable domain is EAGVAQSPRYKIIEKRQSVAFWCNPISGHATLYWYQQILGQGPKLLIQFQNNGVVDDSQLPKDRFSAERLKGVDSTLKIQPAKLEDSAVYLCASSPRLAHNEQFFGPGTRLTVL.